Presented here are 3 T cell receptor beta chains from one specimen sequenced in a study of identical twins. From the 5' RACE reads, TCRdb called clonotypes with MiXCR, one entry per CDR3 protein. The sample has hundreds of thousands of distinct CDR3 sequences, roughly a quarter seen once. This sample was also put to use in a study of T cells expressing NK-cell markers.

The sequenced sample was CD4+ T cells sorted from blood. These receptors were obtained from a woman aged 18-29 years in good health.

J is TRBJ2-2 and V is TRBV7-9; 10 bases align to TRBD1. Germline CDR1 SEHNR, CDR2 FQNEAQ (reference sequence). The CDR3 has 14 residues. V lost 5 bases, J lost 5 bases, and 2 bases stayed unmatched. CDR3 protein: CASSGGQGTGELFF. In DNA, the CDR3 is TGTGCCAGCAGCGGGGGACAGGGGACCGGGGAGCTGTTTTTT.

This clonotype was detected only a few times. Here the CDR3 DNA reads TGTGCCAGCACCACACCGCGGGCGAACACTGAAGCTTTCTTT. Translation: CASTTPRANTEAFF. The chain combines TRBV27 with TRBJ1-1, with D hard to call. The CDR3 consists of 14 residues. Germline assignment: CDR1 MNHEY and CDR2 SMNVEV (reference sequence). Deletions cut 7 bases from V and 1 base from J, with 13 bases between.

This clonotype was detected only a few times. The gene calls are TRBV3-1 and TRBJ2-1; TRBD1 might be the D (6 bases). Germline loops: CDR1 LGHDT, CDR2 YNNKEL (reference sequence). CDR3 length equals 15 residues. V lost 7 bases to trimming and J lost 5 bases, with 18 bases between them. In DNA form, the CDR3 reads TGTGCCAGCACCCCCCAGGGGACGCTAAACAATGAGCAGTTCTTC. It specifies CASTPQGTLNNEQFF.